A selection of T cell receptor beta chains follows, all from one sample in a study of tumor-infiltrating lymphocytes in oesophageal squamous cell carcinoma. TCRdb passed the PCR reads through MiXCR, listing each CDR3 protein once. The sample lists under 25,000 distinct CDR3 sequences; around two fifths were seen once. Material for sequencing was blood. The receptors shown here come from a male donor with esophageal squamous cell carcinoma. Both conserved end residues are part of each CDR3. D genes are given only for firm matches. Clone size is shown for a subset of rows, as once, few, many or a class of expanded clone.

TRBD2,NA,TRBV3-1,CASSQGRTSGQETQYF
NA,NA,TRBV10-1,CASSEGGTCHTDMQYF
TRBD2,many,TRBV6-1,CASRSGSGGRKTQYF
NA,NA,TRBV7-9,CASTLQGDYEQYF
TRBD2,medium-sized,TRBV7-9,CASSLTGLAEEQFF
TRBD1,NA,TRBV7-8,CASSRHRGRSPLHF
TRBD2,few,TRBV7-2,CASSLQTSGGQFF
NA,few,TRBV11-1,CASSLGSYSSYNEQFF
NA,medium-sized,TRBV6-1,CASSYARGAGANVLTF
NA,NA,TRBV12-3/TRBV12-4,CASSLGGAVVNEQFF
TRBD2,medium-sized,TRBV7-3,CASSKWSGNADTQYF
NA,many,TRBV14,CASSQVREIQETQYF
TRBD1,many,TRBV5-6,CASSSLPGQGSETQYF
NA,NA,TRBV6-5,CASSYSSRRDNEQFF
NA,few,TRBV7-8,CASSLGFDSPLHF
NA,NA,TRBV7-4,CASQLGPFNYGYTF
NA,many,TRBV28,CASSLLGDTGELFF
TRBD1,medium-sized,TRBV12-3/TRBV12-4,CASTGDSFGTDTQYF
TRBD2,few,TRBV7-6,CASSLGLAGGQVTDTQYF
NA,many,TRBV5-1,CASSFEDGNTEAFF
TRBD2,NA,TRBV18,CASSPVGGSSYNEQFF
TRBD2,medium-sized,TRBV28,CASSFPSGGRYTDTQYF
NA,many,TRBV25-1,CASSDYRDYTGELFF
NA,NA,TRBV7-3,CASSSPNSRGHFADTQYF